A single sample is the source of the 30 T cell receptor beta chains below, sequenced in a study of blood T cell repertoires in COVID-19. The method was immunoSEQ multiplex PCR; TCRdb's version includes in-frame clones alone and lacks a portion of them. The sample has about 130,000 clones; around 87% are singletons. Sequenced sample: peripheral blood. Receptors originate from a woman aged 60 to 75 with acute or convalescent COVID-19.

The chain carries TRBV24-1 and TRBJ1-5; 8 bases align to TRBD1. There are 13 residues in the CDR3. J gave up 8 bases and V 5 bases, and 4 bases lay outside the gene matches. Looked up from germline, CDR1 is KGHDR and CDR2 is SFDVKD. Written as DNA, the CDR3 is TGTGCCACCAGTGGCCTGACAGGGGAGCCCCAGCATTTT. Translating it yields CATSGLTGEPQHF.

This clone was recorded a few times. The gene calls are TRBV19 and TRBJ1-2, with D perhaps TRBD1 (5 bases). Between the trimmed V and J ends, which lost 7 bases and 0 bases, there was a span of 18 bases. Germline V gene sequence: CDR1 LNHDA, CDR2 SQIVND (reference sequence). This CDR3 comprises 16 residues. The CDR3 DNA follows: TGTGCCAGTACCAACCGGTGGGGGGGAGCTAACTATGGCTACACCTTC. Its protein product is CASTNRWGGANYGYTF.

The chain is built from TRBV19 and TRBJ1-1, with D unresolved. CDR1 and CDR2 (germline): LNHDA, SQIVND (reference sequence). The V end lost 2 bases, the J end lost 6 bases, and 16 bases lay between the germline ends. The CDR3 totals 15 residues. CDR3 residues: CASSITPGTNSEAFF. CDR3 nucleotide sequence: TGTGCCAGTAGTATAACCCCCGGAACTAATTCTGAAGCTTTCTTT.

The chain uses TRBV5-1 and TRBJ2-6; D is possibly TRBD2 (7 bases). V lost 2 bases and J lost 0, with 21 bases in between. Germline V gene data show CDR1 as SGHRS and CDR2 as YFSETQ. The CDR3 covers 20 residues. The CDR3 protein is CASSFTGIGGLGSGANVLTF. In nucleotides, the CDR3 is TGCGCCAGCAGCTTTACAGGAATCGGGGGGCTCGGCTCTGGGGCCAACGTCCTGACTTTC.

This clone was observed once. The chain carries TRBV2 and TRBJ2-1; 10 bases line up with TRBD1. The germline gives CDR1 SNHLY, CDR2 FYNNEI. The CDR3 is 18 residues long. The ends lost 4 bases at V and 0 bases at J; junction bases unmatched: 9. DNA of the CDR3: TGTGCCAGCAGTGGGACAGGGGGGTCGAGGAGCTCCTACAATGAGCAGTTCTTC. This encodes CASSGTGGSRSSYNEQFF. The full variable domain, with the rest looked up from reference TRBV2 and TRBJ2-1, is EPEVTQTPSHQVTQMGQEVILRCVPISNHLYFYWYRQILGQKVEFLVSFYNNEISEKSEIFDDQFSVERPDGSNFTLKIRSTKLEDSAMYFCASSGTGGSRSSYNEQFFGPGTRLTVL.

The rearrangement joins TRBV24-1 to TRBJ1-2; 8 bases line up with TRBD1. The CDR3 loop spans 13 amino acids. Germline V lookup: CDR1 KGHDR, CDR2 SFDVKD. The V gene end was trimmed by 3 bases and the J gene end by 8 bases; junction bases not matched to a gene: 4. The CDR3, as DNA: TGTGCCACCAGTGATCGGACAGGGTCCGGCTACACCTTC. Protein product: CATSDRTGSGYTF.

The V gene is TRBV5-4, the J gene TRBJ2-2; D gene uncertain. Per the germline V gene, CDR1 is SGHNT and CDR2 is YYREEE (reference sequence). The CDR3 runs to 13 residues. V lost 4 bases and J 7 bases, leaving 11 bases between the germline ends. The CDR3, as DNA: TGTGCCAGCAGCCCCGAGTTGAACGGGGAGCTGTTTTTT. It yields the protein CASSPELNGELFF.

The J gene is TRBJ2-3, the V gene TRBV9, with 10 bases identical to TRBD2. Germline CDR1 is SGDLS and CDR2 is YYNGEE. This CDR3 comprises 15 residues. Trimming at V came to 4 bases and at J to 2 bases, leaving 4 bases not matched to a gene. The CDR3 sequence: CASSITSGNTDTQYF. As DNA, the CDR3 is TGTGCCAGCAGCATAACTAGCGGGAACACAGATACGCAGTATTTT.

This clone was seen a few times. This sequence joins TRBV12-3 or TRBV12-4 and TRBJ2-7, with D possibly TRBD1 on 6 matching bases. The CDR3 totals 13 residues. Trimming stripped 4 bases from V and 3 bases from J, with 10 bases between. The CDR3 nucleotides read TGTGCCAGCAGTTCGACAGGATACTACGAGCAGTACGTC. It encodes CASSSTGYYEQYV.

The chain recombines TRBV12-3 or TRBV12-4 with TRBJ1-1; TRBD1 is a possible D gene (5 bases). The V end was cut by 2 bases, the J end by 8 bases, with 12 bases between. This CDR3 comprises 13 residues. Here the CDR3 DNA reads TGTGCCAGCAGTTTACGTAACAGGCCGGAAGCTTTCTTT. Amino acid sequence: CASSLRNRPEAFF.

This clone occurred once. V and J are TRBV4-1 and TRBJ2-2, with 7 bases identical to TRBD1. The germline V gene encodes CDR1 MGHRA and CDR2 YSYEKL. This CDR3 region has 16 residues. J was trimmed by 1 base and V by 1 base; bases with no gene match: 3. The chain's CDR3 is CASSQARDRNTGELFF. The CDR3 DNA reads as TGCGCCAGCAGCCAAGCCCGGGACAGGAACACCGGGGAGCTGTTTTTT.

This clone came up a few times. Other DNA sequences in the same sample also yield this CDR3. The chain links TRBV19 to TRBJ1-2, with a tentative D call TRBD1 (6 bases). The V end lost 5 bases, the J end lost 2 bases, and 9 bases lay between the germline ends. Per germline, CDR1 LNHDA and CDR2 SQIVND (reference sequence). This CDR3 region has 13 residues. The CDR3 loop reads CASSVDRNYGYTF. CDR3 DNA: TGTGCCAGTAGTGTTGACAGGAACTATGGCTACACCTTC.

This clone was seen a single time. The V gene is TRBV5-1, the J gene TRBJ1-5, with 7 bases lining up with TRBD1. CDR3 length: 15 amino acids. V gave up 0 bases and J gave up 11 bases; unmatched junction bases: 11. Germline assignment: CDR1 SGHRS and CDR2 YFSETQ. In DNA form, the CDR3 reads TGCGCCAGCAGCTTGGACGGACAGGCGGGCAGCGCCCAGCATTTT. Encoded protein: CASSLDGQAGSAQHF.

The V call is TRBV28, the J call TRBJ1-2; D is unresolved. Germline V gene sequence: CDR1 MDHEN, CDR2 SYDVKM. The CDR3 is 18 amino acids. Trimming stripped 5 bases from V and 2 bases from J, with 24 bases between. CDR3 sequence: CASSPIGGLTTLNYGYTF. CDR3 nucleotide sequence: TGTGCCAGCAGTCCCATCGGAGGACTGACGACCCTAAACTATGGCTACACCTTC.

This clone was observed a few times. DNA of the CDR3: TGTGCCAGCTCACCGCCTGACAGGGAAAAACTGTTTTTT. Its translation is CASSPPDREKLFF. The rearrangement uses TRBV18 and TRBJ1-4; possibly TRBD1 for D (6 bases). CDR1 KGHSH and CDR2 LQKENI come from the germline V gene. The CDR3 has 13 residues. With 3 bases removed from V and 8 bases from J, the gap between germline ends came to 10 bases.

The chain employs TRBV21-1 and TRBJ2-1; TRBD2, the table's D call, was not compared with the DNA. TRBV21-1 is a documented pseudogene. The CDR3 has 16 amino acids. CDR3 nucleotide sequence: TGTGCCAGCAGCAAAGGGGGTAGCGGACCCTACAATGAGCAGTTCTTC. Its translation is CASSKGGSGPYNEQFF.

This clone was seen only a few times. J is TRBJ2-1 and V is TRBV6-5; 7 positions match TRBD2. The CDR3 spans 13 residues. Germline-derived CDR1 and CDR2 are MNHEY and SVGAGI. V lost 4 bases, J lost 7 bases, and 4 bases stayed unmatched. The CDR3 coding sequence is TGTGCCAGCAGTTCGGGACTATCTAATGAGCAGTTCTTC. This encodes CASSSGLSNEQFF.

This chain uses TRBV27 with TRBJ1-1, with D perhaps TRBD1 (5 bases). The V and J ends lost 2 bases and 3 bases respectively, with 7 bases between them. The CDR3 is 13 amino acids. The germline V gene encodes CDR1 MNHEY and CDR2 SMNVEV (reference sequence). The CDR3 DNA reads as TGTGCCAGCAGTTTAAAGGGGTACACTGAAGCTTTCTTT. It yields the protein CASSLKGYTEAFF.

The chain carries TRBV5-1 and TRBJ1-2, with 10 bases matching TRBD1. CDR3 length: 16 residues. Per the germline V gene, CDR1 is SGHRS and CDR2 is YFSETQ. After removal of 0 bases from V and 4 bases from J, the junction contained 6 bases not matched to a gene. This CDR3 reads CASSLGRWTGGYGYTF. CDR3 DNA sequence: TGCGCCAGCAGCTTGGGGAGGTGGACAGGGGGCTATGGCTACACCTTC.

This clone was observed once. The V and J genes are TRBV19 and TRBJ2-7, with 9 nucleotides matching TRBD2. The CDR3 has 13 amino acids. V was pared by 10 bases and J by 1 base, with 5 bases of the junction left unmatched. The germline gives CDR1 LNHDA, CDR2 SQIVND (reference sequence). CDR3: CATSAGGSYEQYV. In nucleotides, the CDR3 is TGTGCCACCTCCGCGGGAGGGTCCTACGAGCAGTACGTC.

The chain has TRBV5-4 and TRBJ2-3; 9 nucleotides align to TRBD2. There are 15 residues in the CDR3. Germline V CDR1 and CDR2: SGHNT, YYREEE (reference sequence). Trimming removed 4 bases from V and 1 base from J; junction bases left unmatched: 4. The CDR3 is CASSRAGGGTDTQYF. In nucleotides, the CDR3 is TGTGCCAGCAGCCGGGCGGGAGGGGGCACAGATACGCAGTATTTT.

There are a few counts of this clone. The V call is TRBV28, the J call TRBJ1-4; 8 bases line up with TRBD1. V shed 6 bases, J shed 7 bases, and the junction held 7 bases outside the gene matches. In germline, CDR1 is MDHEN, CDR2 SYDVKM. The CDR3 is 14 residues long. The CDR3 spells CASSTTGEIEKLFF. The CDR3 nucleotides are TGTGCCAGCAGCACGACAGGGGAGATTGAAAAACTGTTTTTT.

The chain carries TRBV11-3 and TRBJ2-2; a possible D gene is TRBD1 (6 bases). The CDR3 loop spans 14 amino acids. Per the germline V gene, CDR1 is SGHNT and CDR2 is YENEEA. Trimming shortened V by 1 base and J by 6 bases, and 9 bases separated the two germline ends. The CDR3 spells CASSLASGAGELFF. CDR3 bases: TGTGCCAGCAGCTTAGCATCAGGGGCCGGGGAGCTGTTTTTT.

The J gene is TRBJ2-7, the V gene TRBV19, with D maybe TRBD1 (5 bases). This CDR3 has 15 amino acids. The V gene's germline CDR1 is LNHDA and CDR2 SQIVND (reference sequence). The V and J ends lost 11 bases and 7 bases respectively, with 27 bases between them. The CDR3 sequence: CAYPGKGALYVEQYF. DNA for the CDR3: TGTGCCTACCCAGGGAAGGGTGCCCTCTACGTAGAGCAGTACTTC.

The genes are TRBV5-4 and TRBJ2-1, with TRBD1 identical over 9 bases. The CDR3 loop spans 15 amino acids. Germline-derived CDR1 and CDR2 are SGHNT and YYREEE (reference sequence). V lost 4 bases, J lost 4 bases, and 6 bases stayed unmatched. The CDR3 DNA sequence: TGTGCCAGCAGCGTTGGGACAGGGAGATACAATGAGCAGTTCTTC. The encoded protein is CASSVGTGRYNEQFF.

The chain is built from TRBV21-1 and TRBJ2-7; the table's D call TRBD2 went unverified against the DNA. TRBV21-1 is recorded as a pseudogene. The CDR3 sequence is 19 residues long. The CDR3 nucleotides are TGTGCCAGCAGCAAAGTAGGGCGACTAGCGGGAGGATACTCCTACGAGCAGTACTTC. Its protein product is CASSKVGRLAGGYSYEQYF.

The V gene is TRBV10-3, the J gene TRBJ2-3, with D possibly being TRBD1 (5 bases). Between the trimmed V and J ends, which lost 3 bases and 1 base, there was a span of 8 bases. CDR3 length equals 14 residues. From germline, CDR1 is ENHRY and CDR2 SYGVKD. Written as DNA, the CDR3 is TGTGCCATCAGTGAAGGACACGGCACAGATACGCAGTATTTT. It encodes CAISEGHGTDTQYF.

This rearrangement joins TRBV10-2 to TRBJ2-1, with D unresolved. V lost 6 bases to trimming and J lost 2 bases, with 11 bases between them. This CDR3 is 14 amino acids long. Germline CDR1 and CDR2: WSHSY and SAAADI. As DNA, the CDR3 is TGCGCCAGCAGGAGCCCCTACGCCTACAATGAGCAGTTCTTC. It specifies CASRSPYAYNEQFF.

V is TRBV9 and J is TRBJ2-1; TRBD2 aligns across 15 bases. The CDR3 consists of 19 residues. J lost 0 bases, V lost 4 bases, and 8 bases had no gene match. Germline CDR1 and CDR2: SGDLS and YYNGEE. The CDR3 DNA is TGTGCCAGCAGCCCCGGACTAGCGGGAGGGGCTAGCTCCTACAATGAGCAGTTCTTC. Translated, it gives CASSPGLAGGASSYNEQFF. The full variable domain, in which reference TRBV9 and TRBJ2-1 provide the parts outside the CDR3, is DSGVTQTPKHLITATGQRVTLRCSPRSGDLSVYWYQQSLDQGLQFLIQYYNGEERAKGNILERFSAQQFPDLHSELNLSSLELGDSALYFCASSPGLAGGASSYNEQFFGPGTRLTVL.

DNA for the CDR3: TGTGCCAGCTCACCACTAGAAGGCGGGAGTGAAAAACTGTTTTTT. Translated, it gives CASSPLEGGSEKLFF. The rearrangement uses TRBV18 and TRBJ1-4; D not certain. In germline, CDR1 is KGHSH, CDR2 LQKENI. There are 15 residues in the CDR3. Deletions cut 1 base from V and 7 bases from J, with 13 bases between.